This T cell receptor beta chain was sequenced for a study of technical replicates of blood from a few donors. The CDR3 is 17 residues long. V lost 1 base, J lost 2 bases, and 8 bases stayed unmatched. Germline loops: CDR1 SGDLS, CDR2 YYNGEE. Here immunoSEQ multiplex PCR was the method, and the copy in TCRdb shows in-frame clones only, minus some. Counted here are under 85,000 clones, roughly 92% occurring once; the ten biggest clones make up roughly 0.41%. The V and J genes are TRBV9 and TRBJ2-3; the match to TRBD2 covers 9 bases. The receptor was derived from a human donor in good health. The specimen was T cells isolated from PBMCs. Here the CDR3 reads CASSVSVTSGYTDTQYF. CDR3 nucleotides: TGTGCCAGCAGCGTATCTGTGACTAGCGGATACACAGATACGCAGTATTTT.